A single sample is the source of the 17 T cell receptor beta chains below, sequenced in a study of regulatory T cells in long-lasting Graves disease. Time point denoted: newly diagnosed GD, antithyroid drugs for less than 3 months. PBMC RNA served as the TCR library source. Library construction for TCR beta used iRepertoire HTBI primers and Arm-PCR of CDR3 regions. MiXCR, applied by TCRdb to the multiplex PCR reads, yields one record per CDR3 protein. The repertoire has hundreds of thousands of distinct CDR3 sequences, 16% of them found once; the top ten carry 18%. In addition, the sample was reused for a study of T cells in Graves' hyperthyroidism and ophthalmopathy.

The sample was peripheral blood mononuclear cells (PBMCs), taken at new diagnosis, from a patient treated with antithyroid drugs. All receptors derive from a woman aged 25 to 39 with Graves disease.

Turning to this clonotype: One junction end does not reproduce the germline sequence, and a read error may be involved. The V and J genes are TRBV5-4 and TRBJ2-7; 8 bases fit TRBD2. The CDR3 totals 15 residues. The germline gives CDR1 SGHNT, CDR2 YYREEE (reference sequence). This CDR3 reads CTSSPRGAGVTEQYF. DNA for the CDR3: TGTACCAGCAGCCCCCGGGGAGCGGGAGTGACCGAGCAGTACTTC.

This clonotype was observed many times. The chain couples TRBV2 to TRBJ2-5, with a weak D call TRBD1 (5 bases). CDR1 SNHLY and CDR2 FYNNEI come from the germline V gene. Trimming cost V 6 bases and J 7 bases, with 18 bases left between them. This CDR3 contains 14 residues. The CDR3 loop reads CASRQGAGDGTQYF. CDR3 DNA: TGTGCCAGCAGACAAGGGGCTGGGGATGGGACCCAGTACTTC.

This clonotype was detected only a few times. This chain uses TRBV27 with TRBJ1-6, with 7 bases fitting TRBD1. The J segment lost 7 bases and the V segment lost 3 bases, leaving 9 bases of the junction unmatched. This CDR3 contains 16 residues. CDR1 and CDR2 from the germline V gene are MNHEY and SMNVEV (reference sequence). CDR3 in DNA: TGTGCCAGCAGTTTGGGGCCGACAGGGACGAATTCACCCCTCCACTTT. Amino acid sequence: CASSLGPTGTNSPLHF.

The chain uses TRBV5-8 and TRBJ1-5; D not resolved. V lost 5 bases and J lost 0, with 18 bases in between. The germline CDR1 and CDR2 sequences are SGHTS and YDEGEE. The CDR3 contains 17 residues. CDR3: CASRRVGVGYSNQPQHF. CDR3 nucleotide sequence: TGTGCCAGCAGAAGGGTCGGGGTCGGTTATAGCAATCAGCCCCAGCATTTT.

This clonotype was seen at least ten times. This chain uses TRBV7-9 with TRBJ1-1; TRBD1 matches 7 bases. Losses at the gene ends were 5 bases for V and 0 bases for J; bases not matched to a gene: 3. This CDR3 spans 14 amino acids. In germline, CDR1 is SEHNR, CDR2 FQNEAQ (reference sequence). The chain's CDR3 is CASSVGQVNTEAFF. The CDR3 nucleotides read TGTGCCAGCAGCGTCGGACAGGTGAACACTGAAGCTTTCTTT.

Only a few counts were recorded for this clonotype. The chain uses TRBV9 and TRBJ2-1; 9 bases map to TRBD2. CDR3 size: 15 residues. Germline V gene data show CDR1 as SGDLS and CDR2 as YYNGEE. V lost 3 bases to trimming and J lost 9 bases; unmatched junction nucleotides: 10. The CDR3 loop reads CASSASSGEGGEQFF. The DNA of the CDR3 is TGTGCCAGCAGCGCCTCTAGCGGGGAGGGAGGTGAGCAGTTCTTC. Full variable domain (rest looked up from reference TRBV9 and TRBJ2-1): DSGVTQTPKHLITATGQRVTLRCSPRSGDLSVYWYQQSLDQGLQFLIQYYNGEERAKGNILERFSAQQFPDLHSELNLSSLELGDSALYFCASSASSGEGGEQFFGPGTRLTVL.

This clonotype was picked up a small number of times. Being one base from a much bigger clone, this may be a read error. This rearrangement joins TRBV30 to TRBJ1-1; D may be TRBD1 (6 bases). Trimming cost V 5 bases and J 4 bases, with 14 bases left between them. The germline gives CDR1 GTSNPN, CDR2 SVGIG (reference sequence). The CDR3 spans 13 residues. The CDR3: CAWEKQGSTEAFF. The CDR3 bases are TGTGCCTGGGAAAAACAGGGCAGCACTGAAGCTTTCTTT. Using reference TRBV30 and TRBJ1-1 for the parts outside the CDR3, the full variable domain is SQTIHQWPATLVQPVGSPLSLECTVEGTSNPNLYWYRQAAGRGLQLLFYSVGIGQISSEVPQNLSASRPQDRQFILSSKKLLLSDSGFYLCAWEKQGSTEAFFGQGTRLTVV.

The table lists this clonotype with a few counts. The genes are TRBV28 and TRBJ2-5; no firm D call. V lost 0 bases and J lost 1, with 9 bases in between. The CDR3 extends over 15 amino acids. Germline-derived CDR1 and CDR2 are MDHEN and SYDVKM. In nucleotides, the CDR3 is TGTGCCAGCAGTTTATGGTCCGGCGGCCAAGAGACCCAGTACTTC. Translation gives CASSLWSGGQETQYF.

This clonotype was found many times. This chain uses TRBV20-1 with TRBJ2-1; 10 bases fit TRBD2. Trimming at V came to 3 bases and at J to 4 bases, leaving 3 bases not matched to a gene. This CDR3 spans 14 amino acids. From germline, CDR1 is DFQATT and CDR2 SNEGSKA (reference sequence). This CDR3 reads CSARSGRGYNEQFF. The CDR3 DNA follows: TGCAGTGCTAGGAGCGGGAGGGGATACAATGAGCAGTTCTTC.

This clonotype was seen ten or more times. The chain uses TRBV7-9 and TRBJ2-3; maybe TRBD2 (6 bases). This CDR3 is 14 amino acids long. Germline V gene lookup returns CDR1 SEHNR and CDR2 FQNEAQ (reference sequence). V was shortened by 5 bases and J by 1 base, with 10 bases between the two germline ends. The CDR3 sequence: CASSKTGGTDTQYF. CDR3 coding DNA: TGTGCCAGCAGCAAGACGGGGGGCACAGATACGCAGTATTTT.

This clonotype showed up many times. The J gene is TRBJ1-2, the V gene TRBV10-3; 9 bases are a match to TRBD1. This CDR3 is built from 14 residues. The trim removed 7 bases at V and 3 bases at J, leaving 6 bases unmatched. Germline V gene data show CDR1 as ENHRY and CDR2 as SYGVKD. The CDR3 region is CAINSGQGHYGYTF. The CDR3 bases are TGTGCCATCAACTCGGGACAGGGTCACTATGGCTACACCTTC.

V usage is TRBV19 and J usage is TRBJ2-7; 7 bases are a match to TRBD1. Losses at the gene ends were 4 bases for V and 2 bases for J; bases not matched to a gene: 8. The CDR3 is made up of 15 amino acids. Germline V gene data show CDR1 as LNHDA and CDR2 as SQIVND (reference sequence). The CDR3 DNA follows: TGTGCCAGTAGTACCCCCAGGACAGGTACCTACGAGCAGTACTTC. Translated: CASSTPRTGTYEQYF. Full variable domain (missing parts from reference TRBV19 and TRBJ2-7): DGGITQSPKYLFRKEGQNVTLSCEQNLNHDAMYWYRQDPGQGLRLIYYSQIVNDFQKGDIAEGYSVSREKKESFPLTVTSAQKNPTAFYLCASSTPRTGTYEQYFGPGTRLTVT.

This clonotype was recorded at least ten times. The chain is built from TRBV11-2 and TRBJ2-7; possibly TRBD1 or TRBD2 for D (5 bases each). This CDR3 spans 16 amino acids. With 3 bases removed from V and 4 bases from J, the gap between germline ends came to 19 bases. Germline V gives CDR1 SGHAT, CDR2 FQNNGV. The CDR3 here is CASSFPQARDLYEQYF. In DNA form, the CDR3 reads TGTGCCAGCAGCTTTCCCCAGGCCAGGGACCTTTACGAGCAGTACTTC.

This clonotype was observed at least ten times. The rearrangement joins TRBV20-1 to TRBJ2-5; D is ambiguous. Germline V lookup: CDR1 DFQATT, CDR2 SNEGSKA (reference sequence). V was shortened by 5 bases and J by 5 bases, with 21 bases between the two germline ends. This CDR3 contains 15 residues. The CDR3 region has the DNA TGCAGTGCTCCCCGCCCTGGCAGGTCGCGGGAGACCCAGTACTTC. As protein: CSAPRPGRSRETQYF.

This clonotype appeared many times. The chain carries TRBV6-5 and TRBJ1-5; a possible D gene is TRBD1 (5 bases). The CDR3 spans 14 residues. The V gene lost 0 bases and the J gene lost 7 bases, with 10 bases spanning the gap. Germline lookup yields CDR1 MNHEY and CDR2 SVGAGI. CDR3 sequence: CASSYSDGGQPQHF. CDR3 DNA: TGTGCCAGCAGTTACTCGGACGGGGGACAGCCCCAGCATTTT.

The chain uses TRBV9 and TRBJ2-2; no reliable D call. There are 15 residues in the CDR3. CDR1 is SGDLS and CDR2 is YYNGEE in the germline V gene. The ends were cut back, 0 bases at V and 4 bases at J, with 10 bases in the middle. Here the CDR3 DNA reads TGTGCCAGCAGCGTAGACTTGGTCAGCACCGGGGAGCTGTTTTTT. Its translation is CASSVDLVSTGELFF.

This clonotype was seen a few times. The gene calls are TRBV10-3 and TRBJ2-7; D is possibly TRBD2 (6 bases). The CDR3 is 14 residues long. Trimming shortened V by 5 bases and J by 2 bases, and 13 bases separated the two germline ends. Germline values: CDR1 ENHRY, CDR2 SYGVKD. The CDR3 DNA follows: TGTGCCATCAGTCCCGGGAGAGAAACCTACGAGCAGTACTTC. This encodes CAISPGRETYEQYF.